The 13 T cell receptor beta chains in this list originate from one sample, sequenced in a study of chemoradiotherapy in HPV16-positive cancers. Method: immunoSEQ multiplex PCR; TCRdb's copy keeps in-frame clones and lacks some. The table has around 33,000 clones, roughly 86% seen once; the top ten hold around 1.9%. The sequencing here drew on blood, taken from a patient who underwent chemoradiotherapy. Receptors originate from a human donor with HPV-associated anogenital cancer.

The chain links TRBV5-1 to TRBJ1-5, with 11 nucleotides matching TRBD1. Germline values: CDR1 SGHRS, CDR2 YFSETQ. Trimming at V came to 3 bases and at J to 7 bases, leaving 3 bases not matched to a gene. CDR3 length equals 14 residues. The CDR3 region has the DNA TGCGCCAGCAGCTCGGGACAGGGGGAACAGCCCCAGCATTTT. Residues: CASSSGQGEQPQHF.

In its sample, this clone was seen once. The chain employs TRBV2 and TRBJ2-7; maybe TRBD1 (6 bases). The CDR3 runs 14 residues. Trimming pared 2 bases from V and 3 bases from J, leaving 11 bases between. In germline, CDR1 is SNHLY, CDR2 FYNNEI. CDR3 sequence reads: CASSERTESYEQYF. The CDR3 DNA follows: TGTGCCAGCAGTGAACGGACAGAAAGCTACGAGCAGTACTTC.

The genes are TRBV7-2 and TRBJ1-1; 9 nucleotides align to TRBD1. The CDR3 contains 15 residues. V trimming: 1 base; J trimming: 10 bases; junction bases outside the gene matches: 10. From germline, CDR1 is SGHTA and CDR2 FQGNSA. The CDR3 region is CASSLGPMGQGVAFF. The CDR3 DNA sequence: TGTGCCAGCAGCTTAGGACCCATGGGACAGGGCGTAGCTTTCTTT. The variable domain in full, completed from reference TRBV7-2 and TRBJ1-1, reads GAGVSQSPSNKVTEKGKDVELRCDPISGHTALYWYRQSLGQGLEFLIYFQGNSAPDKSGLPSDRFSAERTGGSVSTLTIQRTQQEDSAVYLCASSLGPMGQGVAFFGQGTRLTVV.

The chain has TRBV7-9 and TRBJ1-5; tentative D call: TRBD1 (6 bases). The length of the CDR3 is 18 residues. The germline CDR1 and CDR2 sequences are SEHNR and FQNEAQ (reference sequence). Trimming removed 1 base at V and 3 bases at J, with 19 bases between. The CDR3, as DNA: TGTGCCAGCAGCTTAGGTTGGGATCGGGGGCGATACAATCAGCCCCAGCATTTT. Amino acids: CASSLGWDRGRYNQPQHF.

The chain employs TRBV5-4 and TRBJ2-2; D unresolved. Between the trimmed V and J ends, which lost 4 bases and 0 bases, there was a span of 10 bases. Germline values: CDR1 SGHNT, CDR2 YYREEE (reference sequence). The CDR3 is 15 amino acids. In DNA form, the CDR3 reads TGTGCCAGCAGCCCTGACCTGGCGAACACCGGGGAGCTGTTTTTT. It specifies CASSPDLANTGELFF.

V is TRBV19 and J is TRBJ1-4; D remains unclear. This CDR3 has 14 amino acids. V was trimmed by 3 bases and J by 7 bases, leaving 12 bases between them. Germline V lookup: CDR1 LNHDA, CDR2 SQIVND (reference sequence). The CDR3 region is CASSILFQSEKLFF. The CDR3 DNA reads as TGTGCCAGTAGTATCCTTTTTCAAAGTGAAAAACTGTTTTTT.

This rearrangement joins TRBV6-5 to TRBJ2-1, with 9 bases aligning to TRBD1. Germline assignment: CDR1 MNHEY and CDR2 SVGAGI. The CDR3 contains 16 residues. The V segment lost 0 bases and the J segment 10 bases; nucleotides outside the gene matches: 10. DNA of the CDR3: TGTGCCAGCAGTTACTCGGGCGGGACAGGGCCTAGGGAGCAGTTCTTC. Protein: CASSYSGGTGPREQFF.

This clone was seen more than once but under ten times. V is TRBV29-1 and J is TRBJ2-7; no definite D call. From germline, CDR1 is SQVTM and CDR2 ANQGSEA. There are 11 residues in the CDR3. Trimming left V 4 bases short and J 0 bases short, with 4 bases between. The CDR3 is CSVVLSYEQYF. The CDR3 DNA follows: TGCAGCGTTGTTCTCTCCTACGAGCAGTACTTC.

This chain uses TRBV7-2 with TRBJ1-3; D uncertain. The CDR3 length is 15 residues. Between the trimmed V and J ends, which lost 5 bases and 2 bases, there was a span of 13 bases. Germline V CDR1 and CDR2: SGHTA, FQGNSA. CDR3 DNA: TGTGCCAGCAGCCCCCAAGCTGTAGCTGGAAACACCATATATTTT. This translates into CASSPQAVAGNTIYF.

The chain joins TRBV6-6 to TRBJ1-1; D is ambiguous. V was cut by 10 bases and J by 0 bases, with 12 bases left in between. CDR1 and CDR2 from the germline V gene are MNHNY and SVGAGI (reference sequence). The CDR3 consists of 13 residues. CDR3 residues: CATSRYMNTEAFF. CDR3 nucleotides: TGTGCCACCTCCAGGTACATGAACACTGAAGCTTTCTTT.

Here the CDR3 DNA reads TGCGCCAGCAGCTGGGCCGGGGACAGTGGGGCCGAGCAGTACTTC. Its translation is CASSWAGDSGAEQYF. The gene calls are TRBV5-1 and TRBJ2-7; 7 bases are shared with TRBD1. V gave up 3 bases and J gave up 6 bases; unmatched junction bases: 12. The germline V gene has CDR1 SGHRS and CDR2 YFSETQ. This CDR3 spans 15 amino acids.

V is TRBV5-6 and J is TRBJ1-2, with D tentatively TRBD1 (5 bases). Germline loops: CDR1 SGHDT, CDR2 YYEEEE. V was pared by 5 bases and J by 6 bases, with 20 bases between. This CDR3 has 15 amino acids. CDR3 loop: CASREPGTGGHGYTF. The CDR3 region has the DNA TGTGCCAGCAGAGAACCTGGGACGGGGGGACATGGCTACACCTTC.

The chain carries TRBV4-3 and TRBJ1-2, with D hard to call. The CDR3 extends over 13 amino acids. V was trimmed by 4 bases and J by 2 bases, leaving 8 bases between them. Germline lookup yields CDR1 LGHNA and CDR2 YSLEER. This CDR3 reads CASSLAENYGYTF. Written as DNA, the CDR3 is TGCGCCAGCAGCCTCGCGGAGAACTATGGCTACACCTTC.